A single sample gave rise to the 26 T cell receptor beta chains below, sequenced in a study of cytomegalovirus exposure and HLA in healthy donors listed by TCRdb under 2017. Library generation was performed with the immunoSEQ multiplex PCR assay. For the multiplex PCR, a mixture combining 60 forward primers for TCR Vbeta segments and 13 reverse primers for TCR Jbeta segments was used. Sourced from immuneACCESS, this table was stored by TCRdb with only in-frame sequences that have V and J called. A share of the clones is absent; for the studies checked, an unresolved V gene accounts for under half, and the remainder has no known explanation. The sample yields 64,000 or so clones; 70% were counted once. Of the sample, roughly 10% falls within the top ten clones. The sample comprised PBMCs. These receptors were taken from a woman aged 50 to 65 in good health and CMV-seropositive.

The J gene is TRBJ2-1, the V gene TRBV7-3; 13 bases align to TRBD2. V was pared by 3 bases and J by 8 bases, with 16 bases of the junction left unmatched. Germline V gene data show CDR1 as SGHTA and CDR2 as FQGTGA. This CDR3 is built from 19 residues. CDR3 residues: CASSFLPLRTSGRADEQFF. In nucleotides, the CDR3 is TGTGCCAGCAGCTTCCTACCCCTCCGGACTAGCGGGAGAGCGGATGAGCAGTTCTTC.

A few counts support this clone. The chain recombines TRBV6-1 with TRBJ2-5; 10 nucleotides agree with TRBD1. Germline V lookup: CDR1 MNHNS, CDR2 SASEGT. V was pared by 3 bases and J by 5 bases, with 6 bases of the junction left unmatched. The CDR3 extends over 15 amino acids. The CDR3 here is CASSESTGGWETQYF. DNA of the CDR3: TGTGCCAGCAGTGAGTCGACAGGGGGCTGGGAGACCCAGTACTTC.

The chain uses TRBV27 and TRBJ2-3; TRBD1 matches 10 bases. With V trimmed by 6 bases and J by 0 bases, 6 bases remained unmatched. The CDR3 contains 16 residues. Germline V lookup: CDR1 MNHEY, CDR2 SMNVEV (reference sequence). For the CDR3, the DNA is TGTGCCAGCAGGCGCGGGGACAGGGGTAGCACAGATACGCAGTATTTT. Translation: CASRRGDRGSTDTQYF.

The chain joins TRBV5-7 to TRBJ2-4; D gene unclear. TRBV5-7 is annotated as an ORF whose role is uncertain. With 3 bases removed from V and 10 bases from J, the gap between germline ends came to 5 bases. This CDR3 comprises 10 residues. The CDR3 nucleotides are TGTGCCAGCAGCTCCTATATTCAGTACTTC. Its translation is CASSSYIQYF.

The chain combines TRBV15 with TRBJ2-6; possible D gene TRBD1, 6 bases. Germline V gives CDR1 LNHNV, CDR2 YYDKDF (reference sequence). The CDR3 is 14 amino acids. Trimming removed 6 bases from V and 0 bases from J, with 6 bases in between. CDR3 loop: CATRDSSGANVLTF. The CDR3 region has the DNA TGTGCCACCAGGGACAGCTCTGGGGCCAACGTCCTGACTTTC.

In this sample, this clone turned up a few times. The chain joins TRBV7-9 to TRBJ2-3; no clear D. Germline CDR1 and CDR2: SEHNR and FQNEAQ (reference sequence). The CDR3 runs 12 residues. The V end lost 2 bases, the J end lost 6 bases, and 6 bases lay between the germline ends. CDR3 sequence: CASSLLADTQYF. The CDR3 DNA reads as TGTGCCAGCAGCTTACTGGCCGATACGCAGTATTTT.

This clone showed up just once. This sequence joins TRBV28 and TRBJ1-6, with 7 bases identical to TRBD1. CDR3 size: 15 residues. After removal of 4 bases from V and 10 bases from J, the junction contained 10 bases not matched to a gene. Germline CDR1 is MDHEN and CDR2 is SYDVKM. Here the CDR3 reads CASSSSQGWRSPLHF. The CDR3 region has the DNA TGTGCCAGCAGTTCATCACAGGGGTGGAGGTCACCCCTCCACTTT.

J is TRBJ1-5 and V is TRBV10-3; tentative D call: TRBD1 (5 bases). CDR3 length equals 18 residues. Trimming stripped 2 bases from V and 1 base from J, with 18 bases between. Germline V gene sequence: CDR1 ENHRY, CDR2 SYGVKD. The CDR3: CAISEPNKGRESNQPQHF. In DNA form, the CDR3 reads TGTGCCATCAGTGAGCCAAACAAGGGCAGGGAAAGCAATCAGCCCCAGCATTTT.

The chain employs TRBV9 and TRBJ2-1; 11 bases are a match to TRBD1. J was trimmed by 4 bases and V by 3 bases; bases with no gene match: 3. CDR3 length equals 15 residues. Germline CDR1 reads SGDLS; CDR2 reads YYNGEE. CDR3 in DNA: TGTGCCAGCAGCGCTGGGACAGGGGGGTACAATGAGCAGTTCTTC. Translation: CASSAGTGGYNEQFF.

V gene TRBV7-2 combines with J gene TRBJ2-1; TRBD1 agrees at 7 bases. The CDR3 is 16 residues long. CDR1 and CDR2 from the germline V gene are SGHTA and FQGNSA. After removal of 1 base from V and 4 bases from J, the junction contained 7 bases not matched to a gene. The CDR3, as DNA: TGTGCCAGCAGCTTAGGGGGGACAGTCGTTTACAATGAGCAGTTCTTC. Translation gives CASSLGGTVVYNEQFF.

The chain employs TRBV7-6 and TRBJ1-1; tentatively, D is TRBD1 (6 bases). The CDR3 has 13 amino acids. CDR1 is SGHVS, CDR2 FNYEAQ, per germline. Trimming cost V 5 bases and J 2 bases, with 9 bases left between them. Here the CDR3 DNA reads TGTGCCAGCAGCCGGACAGAAAACACTGAAGCTTTCTTT. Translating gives CASSRTENTEAFF.

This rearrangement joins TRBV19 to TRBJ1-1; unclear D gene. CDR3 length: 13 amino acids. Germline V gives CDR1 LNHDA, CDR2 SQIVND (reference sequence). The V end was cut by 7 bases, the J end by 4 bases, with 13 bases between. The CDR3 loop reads CASTVTGGTEAFF. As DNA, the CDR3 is TGTGCCAGTACGGTAACGGGTGGCACTGAAGCTTTCTTT.

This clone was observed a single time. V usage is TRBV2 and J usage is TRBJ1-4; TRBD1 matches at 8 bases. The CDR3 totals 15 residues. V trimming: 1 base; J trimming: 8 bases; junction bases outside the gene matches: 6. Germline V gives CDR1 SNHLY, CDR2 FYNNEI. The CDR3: CASSEGGQGEEKLFF. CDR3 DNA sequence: TGTGCCAGCAGTGAAGGAGGACAGGGAGAGGAAAAACTGTTTTTT.

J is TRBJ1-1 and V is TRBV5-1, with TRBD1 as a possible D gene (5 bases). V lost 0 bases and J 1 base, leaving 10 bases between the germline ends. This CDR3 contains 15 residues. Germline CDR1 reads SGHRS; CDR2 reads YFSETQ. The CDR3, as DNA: TGCGCCAGCAGCTTGGAAGGGGAAGGGAACACTGAAGCTTTCTTT. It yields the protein CASSLEGEGNTEAFF. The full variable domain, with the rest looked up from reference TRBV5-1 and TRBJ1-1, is KAGVTQTPRYLIKTRGQQVTLSCSPISGHRSVSWYQQTPGQGLQFLFEYFSETQRNKGNFPGRFSGRQFSNSRSEMNVSTLELGDSALYLCASSLEGEGNTEAFFGQGTRLTVV.

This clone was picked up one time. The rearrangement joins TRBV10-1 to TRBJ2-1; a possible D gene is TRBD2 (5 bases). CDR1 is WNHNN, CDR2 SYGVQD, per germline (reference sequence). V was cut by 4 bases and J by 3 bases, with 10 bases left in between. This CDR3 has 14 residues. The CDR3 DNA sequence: TGCGCCAGCAGTGTTGGAGGAAGCTACAATGAGCAGTTCTTC. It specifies CASSVGGSYNEQFF.

CDR3 loop: CASSPLAGATDTQYF. CDR3 nucleotides: TGTGCCAGCAGCCCACTAGCGGGGGCCACAGATACGCAGTATTTT. The gene calls are TRBV7-9 and TRBJ2-3; TRBD2 matches 11 bases. Germline CDR1 reads SEHNR; CDR2 reads FQNEAQ (reference sequence). Trimming at V came to 5 bases and at J to 2 bases, leaving 3 bases not matched to a gene. The CDR3 is 15 amino acids.

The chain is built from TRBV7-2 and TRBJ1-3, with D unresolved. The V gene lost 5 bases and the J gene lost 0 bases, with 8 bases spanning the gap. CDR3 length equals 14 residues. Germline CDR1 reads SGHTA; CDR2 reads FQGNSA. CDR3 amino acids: CASSEHISGNTIYF. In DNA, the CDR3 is TGTGCCAGCAGCGAACACATCTCTGGAAACACCATATATTTT.

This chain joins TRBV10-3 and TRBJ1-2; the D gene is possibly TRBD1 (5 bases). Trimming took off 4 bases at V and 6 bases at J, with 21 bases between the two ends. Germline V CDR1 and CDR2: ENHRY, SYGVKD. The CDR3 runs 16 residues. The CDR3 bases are TGTGCCATCAGTGGGGCCGGGACGGAGGGCCCCAATGGCTACACCTTC. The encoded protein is CAISGAGTEGPNGYTF.

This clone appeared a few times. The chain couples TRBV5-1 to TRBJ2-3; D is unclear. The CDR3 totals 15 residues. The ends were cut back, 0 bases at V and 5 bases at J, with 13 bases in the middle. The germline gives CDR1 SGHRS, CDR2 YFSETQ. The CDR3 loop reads CASSLDQNSLDTQYF. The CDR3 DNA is TGCGCCAGCAGCTTGGACCAGAATTCCTTAGATACGCAGTATTTT.

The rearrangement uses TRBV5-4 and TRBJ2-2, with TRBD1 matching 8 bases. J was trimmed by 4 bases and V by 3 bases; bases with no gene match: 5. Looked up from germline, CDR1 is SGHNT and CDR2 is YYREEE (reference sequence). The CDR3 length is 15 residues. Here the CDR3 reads CASSSDRDGTGELFF. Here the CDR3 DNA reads TGTGCCAGCAGCTCGGACAGGGACGGCACCGGGGAGCTGTTTTTT.

The CDR3 DNA follows: TGTGCCAGCAGTTGGGGGACAGGAGAAGAAGATTCTAGCACAGATACGCAGTATTTT. Translated: CASSWGTGEEDSSTDTQYF. The gene calls are TRBV28 and TRBJ2-3; TRBD1 matches at 8 bases. The CDR3 is 19 amino acids. Trimming took 4 bases from V and 0 from J; bases not matched to a gene: 15. Germline V gene lookup returns CDR1 MDHEN and CDR2 SYDVKM. The variable domain in full, completed from reference TRBV28 and TRBJ2-3, reads DVKVTQSSRYLVKRTGEKVFLECVQDMDHENMFWYRQDPGLGLRLIYFSYDVKMKEKGDIPEGYSVSREKKERFSLILESASTNQTSMYLCASSWGTGEEDSSTDTQYFGPGTRLTVL.

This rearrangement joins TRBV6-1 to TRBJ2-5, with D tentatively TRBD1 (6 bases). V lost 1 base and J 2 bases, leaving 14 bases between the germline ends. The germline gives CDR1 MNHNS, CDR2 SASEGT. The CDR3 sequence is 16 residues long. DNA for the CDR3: TGTGCCAGCAGTGAAGTCCCCGGGCAGGGGCAAGAGACCCAGTACTTC. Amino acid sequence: CASSEVPGQGQETQYF.

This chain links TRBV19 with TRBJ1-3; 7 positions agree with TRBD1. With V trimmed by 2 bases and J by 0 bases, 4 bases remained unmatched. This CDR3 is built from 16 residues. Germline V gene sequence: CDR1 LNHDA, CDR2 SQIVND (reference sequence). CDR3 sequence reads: CASSISTGDSGNTIYF. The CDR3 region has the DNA TGTGCCAGTAGTATATCTACAGGGGACTCTGGAAACACCATATATTTT.

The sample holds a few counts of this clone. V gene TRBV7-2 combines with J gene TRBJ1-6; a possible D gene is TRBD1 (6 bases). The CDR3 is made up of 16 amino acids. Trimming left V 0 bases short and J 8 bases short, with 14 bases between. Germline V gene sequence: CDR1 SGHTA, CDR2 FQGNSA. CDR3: CASSLAGAGDYSPLHF. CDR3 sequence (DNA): TGTGCCAGCAGCTTAGCGGGGGCAGGGGATTATTCACCCCTCCACTTT.

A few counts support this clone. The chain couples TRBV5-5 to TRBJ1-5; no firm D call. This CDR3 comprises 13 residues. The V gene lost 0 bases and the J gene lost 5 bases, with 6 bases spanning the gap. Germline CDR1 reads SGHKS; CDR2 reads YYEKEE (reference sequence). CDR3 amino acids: CASSLDGHQPQHF. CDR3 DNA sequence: TGTGCCAGCAGCTTGGACGGTCATCAGCCCCAGCATTTT.

The CDR3, as DNA: TGTGCCAGCAGCTTAGCCGTACTCCCCACAGATACGCAGTATTTT. Protein sequence: CASSLAVLPTDTQYF. V is TRBV7-9 and J is TRBJ2-3; no clear D. CDR1 is SEHNR and CDR2 is FQNEAQ in the germline V gene (reference sequence). V was shortened by 0 bases and J by 2 bases, with 9 bases between the two germline ends. The CDR3 length is 15 residues.